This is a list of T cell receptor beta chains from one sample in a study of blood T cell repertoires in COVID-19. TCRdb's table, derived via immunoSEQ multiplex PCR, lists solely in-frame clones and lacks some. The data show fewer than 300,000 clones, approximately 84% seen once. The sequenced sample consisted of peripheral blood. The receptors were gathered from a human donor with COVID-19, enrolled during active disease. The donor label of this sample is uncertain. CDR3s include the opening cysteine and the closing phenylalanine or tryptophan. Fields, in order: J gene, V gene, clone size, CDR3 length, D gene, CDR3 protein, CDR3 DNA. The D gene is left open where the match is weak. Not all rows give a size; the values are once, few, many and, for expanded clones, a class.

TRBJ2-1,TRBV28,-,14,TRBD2,CASSLKRGDNEQFF,TGTGCCAGCAGTTTGAAGCGGGGGGACAATGAGCAGTTCTTC
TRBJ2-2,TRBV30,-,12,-,CAWSFNTGELFF,TGTGCCTGGAGTTTTAATACCGGGGAGCTGTTTTTT
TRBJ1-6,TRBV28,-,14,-,CASLQGNYNSPLHF,TGTGCCAGCTTGCAGGGGAATTATAATTCACCCCTCCACTTT
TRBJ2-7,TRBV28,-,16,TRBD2,CASSPLTSGRSDEQYF,TGTGCCAGCAGTCCCCTTACTAGCGGGAGAAGCGACGAGCAGTACTTC
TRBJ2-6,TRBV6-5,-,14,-,CASSSPDIANVLTF,TGTGCCAGCAGTTCCCCGGACATTGCCAACGTCCTGACTTTC
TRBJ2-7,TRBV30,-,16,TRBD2,CAWRGSGRILAYEQYF,TGTGCCTGGAGGGGGAGCGGGAGGATCCTCGCCTACGAGCAGTACTTC
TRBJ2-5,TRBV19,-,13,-,CASSRDPEGTQYF,TGTGCCAGTAGTCGTGACCCAGAGGGGACCCAGTACTTC
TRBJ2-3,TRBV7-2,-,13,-,CASSLDPSSTQYF,TGTGCCAGCAGCTTAGATCCGTCGAGTACGCAGTATTTT
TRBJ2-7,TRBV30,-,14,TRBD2,CAWSVLAGGYEQYF,TGTGCCTGGAGTGTACTAGCGGGAGGCTACGAGCAGTACTTC
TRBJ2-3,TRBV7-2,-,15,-,CASSFWGGDTDTQYF,TGTGCCAGCAGCTTTTGGGGGGGCGATACAGATACGCAGTATTTT
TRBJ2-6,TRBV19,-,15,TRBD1,CASSMTGSGANVLTF,TGTGCCAGTAGTATGACAGGGTCTGGGGCCAACGTCCTGACTTTC
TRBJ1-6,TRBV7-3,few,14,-,CASSDGRRNSPLHF,TGTGCCAGCAGCGACGGCAGGAGGAATTCACCCCTCCACTTT
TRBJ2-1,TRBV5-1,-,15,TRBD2,CASSLERAGGGEQFF,TGCGCCAGCAGCTTGGAGAGAGCGGGAGGGGGGGAGCAGTTCTTC
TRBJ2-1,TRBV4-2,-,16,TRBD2,CASSQERTRRYNEQFF,TGTGCCAGCAGCCAAGAACGGACTAGGAGGTACAATGAGCAGTTCTTC
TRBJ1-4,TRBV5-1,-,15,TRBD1,CASSLVGQGHEKLFF,TGCGCCAGCAGCTTGGTGGGACAGGGTCATGAAAAACTGTTTTTT
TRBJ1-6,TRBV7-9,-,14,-,CASSLGTRNSPLHF,TGTGCCAGCAGCTTAGGGACTCGTAATTCACCCCTCCACTTT
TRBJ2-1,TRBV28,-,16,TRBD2,CASRSGTSGRGSEQFF,TGTGCCAGCAGATCCGGGACTAGCGGGAGAGGAAGTGAGCAGTTCTTC
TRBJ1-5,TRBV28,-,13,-,CASSSGSNQPQHF,TGTGCCAGCAGTTCCGGGAGCAATCAGCCCCAGCATTTT
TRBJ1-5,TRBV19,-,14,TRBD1,CASSFLQGNQPQHF,TGTGCCAGTAGTTTTCTACAGGGGAATCAGCCCCAGCATTTT